These T cell receptor beta chains were read from a single sample in a study of shared clonotypes between healthy human individuals. The repertoire was sequenced with immunoSEQ multiplex PCR; TCRdb's copy has only in-frame clones and lacks some. The table includes about 1,500,000 clones, roughly 96% detected once. Source material: naive CD4+ T cells sorted from blood. The receptors originated from a man aged 30 to 45 in good health. The conserved cysteine and the conserved F or W are not part of the CDR3 here. Expanded clones are given a class, and other clones once, few, many or no size at all.

v_call clone_size cdr3_aa
TRBV2 - ARAGASSIYSNQPQH
TRBV27 once ASWGQDAPAF
TRBV30 - AWTAGTNPGVEPQH
TRBV29-1 - SVRPRKGAGQETQY
TRBV29-1 - SGGLTETQY
TRBV14 - ASSFGPGNTIY
TRBV18 - ASSLGQGVITGELF
TRBV2 - ASSEHGLAKNIQY
TRBV6-1 - ASTKGTSQETQY
TRBV2 - ASSDGQGAGRRYT
TRBV19 once ASMYGTGINEQF
TRBV27 - ASSLGTSLADTQY
TRBV5-6 - ASSLAGQPQH
TRBV28 - ASSFGLAGPYEQY
TRBV6-4 once ASRSGSSAHEQF
TRBV25-1 - ASSLLGEKLF
TRBV5-1 - ASSFDVGGDTQY
TRBV13 once ASSPLGDPREQF
TRBV2 - ASSTGTGSPDTQY
TRBV5-4 - ASSSGQGADTQY
TRBV30 - AWRTGNSNQPQH
TRBV5-1 - ASSPLGGPSYEQY
TRBV6-6 - ASSYEDTQY
TRBV10-3 - AIRGQEETEAF
TRBV2 - ASSKTGIRQETQY
TRBV28 - ASSFDSGSYEQY
TRBV7-2 - ASSLGGRASGRKTQY
TRBV5-4 once ASSFTSGKGETQY
TRBV5-4 - ATQLAKLQDTQY
TRBV5-4 once ASSPRTGEAF
TRBV11-3 - ASSLGPLAGSTDTQY
TRBV6-6 - ASSLLAFDEQF
TRBV5-4 - ASSPHRQGLGETQY
TRBV13 - ASSLDLREGFNGYT
TRBV18 - ASSPSGRGSYNEQF
TRBV6-1 - ASSEAYSVYGYT
TRBV18 few ASSPPTSADTQY
TRBV30 once AWGGGGTQY
TRBV4-1 - ASSQVNLEQF
TRBV5-6 - ASSLKQETQY
TRBV9 - ASSVATRTEQF
TRBV7-2 - ASSLDTGPRVGEQY
TRBV28 - ASSWLGLRGHQPQH
TRBV15 - ATSRVTSTVETQY
TRBV30 - AWSVSAGQPQH
TRBV5-4 - ASRRQREGTDTQY
TRBV27 once ASSFSGTGELF
TRBV7-2 - ASSPEGEQY
TRBV10-1 once ASSGDERGEQY
TRBV6-1 - ASNSGGSADTQY
TRBV9 - ASSAHGHASKETQY
TRBV2 - ASRGGQGAYEQY
TRBV6-1 - ASSEASGQGSIYEQY
TRBV25-1 - ASSGQGVPNQPQH
TRBV6-1 - ASTRDGFTGELF
TRBV4-3 - ASSYRTVIDEQF
TRBV29-1 - SVGTIPKEQY
TRBV6-1 - ASRAGTSRNQPQH
TRBV11-3 - ASSLKGETQY